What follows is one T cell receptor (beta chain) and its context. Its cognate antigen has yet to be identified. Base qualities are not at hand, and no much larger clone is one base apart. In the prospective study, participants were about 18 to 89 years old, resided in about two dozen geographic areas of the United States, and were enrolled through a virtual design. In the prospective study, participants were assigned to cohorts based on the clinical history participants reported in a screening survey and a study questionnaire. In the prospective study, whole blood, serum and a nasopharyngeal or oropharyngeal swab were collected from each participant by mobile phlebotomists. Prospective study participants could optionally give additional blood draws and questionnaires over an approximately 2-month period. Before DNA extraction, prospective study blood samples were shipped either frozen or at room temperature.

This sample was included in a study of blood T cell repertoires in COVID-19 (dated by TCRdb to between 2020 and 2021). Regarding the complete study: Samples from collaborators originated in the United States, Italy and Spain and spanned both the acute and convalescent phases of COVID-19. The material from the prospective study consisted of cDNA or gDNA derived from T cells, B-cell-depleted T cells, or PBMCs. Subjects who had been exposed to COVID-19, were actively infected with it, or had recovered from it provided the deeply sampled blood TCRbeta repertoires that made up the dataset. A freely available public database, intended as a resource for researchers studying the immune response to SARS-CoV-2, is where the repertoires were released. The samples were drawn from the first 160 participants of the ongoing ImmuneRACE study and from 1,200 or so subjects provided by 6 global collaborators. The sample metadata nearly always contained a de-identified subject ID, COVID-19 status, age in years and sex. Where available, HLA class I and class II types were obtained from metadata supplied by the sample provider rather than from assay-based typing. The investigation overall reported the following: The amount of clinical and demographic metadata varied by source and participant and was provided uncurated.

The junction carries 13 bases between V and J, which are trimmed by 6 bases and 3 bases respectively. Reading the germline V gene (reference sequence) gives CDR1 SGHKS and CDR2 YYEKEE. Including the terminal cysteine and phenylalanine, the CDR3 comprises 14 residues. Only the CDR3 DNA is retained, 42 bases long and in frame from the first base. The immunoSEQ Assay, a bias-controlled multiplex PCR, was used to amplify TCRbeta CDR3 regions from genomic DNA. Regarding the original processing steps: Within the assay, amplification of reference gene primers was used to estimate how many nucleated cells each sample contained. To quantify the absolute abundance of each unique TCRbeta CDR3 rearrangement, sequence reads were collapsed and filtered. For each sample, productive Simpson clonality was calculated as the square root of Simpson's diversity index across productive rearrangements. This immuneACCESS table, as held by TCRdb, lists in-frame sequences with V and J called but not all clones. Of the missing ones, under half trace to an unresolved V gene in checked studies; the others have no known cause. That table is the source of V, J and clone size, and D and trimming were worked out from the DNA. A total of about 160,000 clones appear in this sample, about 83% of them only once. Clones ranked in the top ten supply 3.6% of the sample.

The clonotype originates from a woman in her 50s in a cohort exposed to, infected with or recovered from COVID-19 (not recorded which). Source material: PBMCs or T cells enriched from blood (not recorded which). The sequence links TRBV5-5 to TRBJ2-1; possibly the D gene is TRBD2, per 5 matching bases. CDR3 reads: CASTLGVFYNEQFF. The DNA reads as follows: TGTGCCAGCACCCTGGGAGTCTTCTACAATGAGCAGTTCTTC.